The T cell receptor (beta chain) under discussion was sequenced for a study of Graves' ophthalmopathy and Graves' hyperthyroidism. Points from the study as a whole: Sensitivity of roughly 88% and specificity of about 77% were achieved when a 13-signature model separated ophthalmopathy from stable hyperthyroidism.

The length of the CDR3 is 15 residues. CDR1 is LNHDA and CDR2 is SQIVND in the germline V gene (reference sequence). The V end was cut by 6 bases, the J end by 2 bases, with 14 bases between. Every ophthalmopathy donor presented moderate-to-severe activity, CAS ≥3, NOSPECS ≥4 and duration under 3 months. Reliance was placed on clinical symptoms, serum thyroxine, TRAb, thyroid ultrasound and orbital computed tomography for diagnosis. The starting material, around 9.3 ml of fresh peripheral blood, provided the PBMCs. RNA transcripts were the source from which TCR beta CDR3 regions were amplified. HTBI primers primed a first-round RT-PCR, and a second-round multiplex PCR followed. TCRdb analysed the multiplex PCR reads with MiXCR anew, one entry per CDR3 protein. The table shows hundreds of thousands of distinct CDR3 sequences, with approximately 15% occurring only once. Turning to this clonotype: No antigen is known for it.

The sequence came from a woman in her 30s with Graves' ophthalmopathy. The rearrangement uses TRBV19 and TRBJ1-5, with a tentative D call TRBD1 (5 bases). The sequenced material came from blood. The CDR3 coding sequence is TGTGCCAGTAGCCCTGAGGGGCTTGGCAATCAGCCCCAGCATTTT. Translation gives CASSPEGLGNQPQHF.